This TCR beta chain was identified in a study of T cell repertoires in cytomegalovirus infection. Study context: Evidence of both CMV infection and a matching HLA type came from public TCR beta signatures.

Study conclusions and caveats: Public TCR beta family frequency separated CMV-and-HLA carriers, including in an independent cohort.

The CDR3 has 14 residues. Germline loops: CDR1 DFQATT, CDR2 SNEGSKA (reference sequence). Trimming left V 4 bases short and J 2 bases short, with 12 bases between. TCRdb re-derived calls from the reads in MiXCR, one entry per CDR3 protein. Among under 250,000 distinct CDR3 sequences listed, approximately 13% were seen once. Regarding this clonotype: Its specificity is unknown.

The origin of this receptor is a human donor in good health (CMV status not recorded). Some clones in this sample may be carry-over from other donors' samples. Sample: PBMCs. The chain is built from TRBV20-1 and TRBJ1-3; D not certain. DNA for the CDR3: TGCAGTGCTAAGATCTGGGGTACTGGAAACACCATATATTTT. Its translation: CSAKIWGTGNTIYF.